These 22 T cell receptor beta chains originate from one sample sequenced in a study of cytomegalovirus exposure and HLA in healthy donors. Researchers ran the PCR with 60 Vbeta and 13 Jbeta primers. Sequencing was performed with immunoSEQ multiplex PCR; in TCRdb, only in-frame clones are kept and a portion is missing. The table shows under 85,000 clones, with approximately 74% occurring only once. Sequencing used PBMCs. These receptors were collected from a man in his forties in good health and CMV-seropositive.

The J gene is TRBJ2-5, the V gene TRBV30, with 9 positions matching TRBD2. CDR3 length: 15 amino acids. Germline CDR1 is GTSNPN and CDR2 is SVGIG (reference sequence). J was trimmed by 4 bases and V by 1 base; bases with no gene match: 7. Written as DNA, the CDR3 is TGTGCCTGGAGTGCGGGAGCTAGCGGGACAGAGACCCAGTACTTC. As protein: CAWSAGASGTETQYF.

The CDR3 spells CASSSRFGYTF. The CDR3 coding sequence is TGTGCCAGCAGTTCGAGGTTTGGCTACACCTTC. The rearrangement uses TRBV6-1 and TRBJ1-2; no clear D. The CDR3 extends over 11 amino acids. V was cut by 5 bases and J by 7 bases, with 8 bases left in between. Germline V lookup: CDR1 MNHNS, CDR2 SASEGT.

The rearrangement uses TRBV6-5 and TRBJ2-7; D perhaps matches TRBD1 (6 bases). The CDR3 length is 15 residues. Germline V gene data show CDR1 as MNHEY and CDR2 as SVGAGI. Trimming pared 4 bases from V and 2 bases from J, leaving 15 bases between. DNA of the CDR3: TGTGCCAGCAGTTCATCTGGGGGCCCCGCCTACGAGCAGTACTTC. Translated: CASSSSGGPAYEQYF.

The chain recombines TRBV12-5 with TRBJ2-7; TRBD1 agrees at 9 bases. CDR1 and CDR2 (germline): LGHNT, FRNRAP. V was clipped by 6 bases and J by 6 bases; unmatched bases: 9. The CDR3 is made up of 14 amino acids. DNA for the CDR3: TGTGCTAGTGGCCCGTCCACGACAGGGGGCGAGCAGTACTTC. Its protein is CASGPSTTGGEQYF.

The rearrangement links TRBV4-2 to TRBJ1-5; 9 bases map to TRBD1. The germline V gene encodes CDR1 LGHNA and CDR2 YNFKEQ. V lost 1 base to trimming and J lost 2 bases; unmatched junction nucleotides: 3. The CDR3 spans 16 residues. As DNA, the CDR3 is TGTGCCAGCAGCCAAGGGGACAGGGCGCGCAATCAGCCCCAGCATTTT. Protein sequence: CASSQGDRARNQPQHF.

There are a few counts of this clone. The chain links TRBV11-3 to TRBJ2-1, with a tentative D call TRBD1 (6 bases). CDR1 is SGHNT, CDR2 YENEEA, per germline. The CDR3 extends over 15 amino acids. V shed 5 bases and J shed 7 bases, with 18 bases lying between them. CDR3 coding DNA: TGTGCCAGCAGCCAGGACAGTAGGAGGCTAAATGAGCAGTTCTTC. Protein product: CASSQDSRRLNEQFF.

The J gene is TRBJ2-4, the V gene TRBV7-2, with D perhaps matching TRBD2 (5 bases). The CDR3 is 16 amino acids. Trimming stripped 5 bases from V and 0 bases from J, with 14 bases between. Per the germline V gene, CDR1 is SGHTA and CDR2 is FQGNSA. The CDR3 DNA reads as TGTGCCAGCAGCACTCAGCGGAATTTAGCCAAAAACATTCAGTACTTC. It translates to CASSTQRNLAKNIQYF.

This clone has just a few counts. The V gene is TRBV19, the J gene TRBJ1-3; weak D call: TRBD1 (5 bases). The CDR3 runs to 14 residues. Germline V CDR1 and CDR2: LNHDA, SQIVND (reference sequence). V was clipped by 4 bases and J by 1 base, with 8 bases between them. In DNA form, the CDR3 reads TGTGCCAGTAGTACCCACAGGTCTGGAAACACCATATATTTT. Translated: CASSTHRSGNTIYF.

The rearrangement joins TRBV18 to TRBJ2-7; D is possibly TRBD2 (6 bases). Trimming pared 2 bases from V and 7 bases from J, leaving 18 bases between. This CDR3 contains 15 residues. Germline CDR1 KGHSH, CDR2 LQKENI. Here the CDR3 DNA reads TGTGCCAGCTCACCAATCGGGGGATCGGTGGGAGAGCAGTACTTC. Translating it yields CASSPIGGSVGEQYF. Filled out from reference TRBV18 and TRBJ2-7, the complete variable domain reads NAGVMQNPRHLVRRRGQEARLRCSPMKGHSHVYWYRQLPEEGLKFMVYLQKENIIDESGMPKERFSAEFPKEGPSILRIQQVVRGDSAAYFCASSPIGGSVGEQYFGPGTRLTVT.

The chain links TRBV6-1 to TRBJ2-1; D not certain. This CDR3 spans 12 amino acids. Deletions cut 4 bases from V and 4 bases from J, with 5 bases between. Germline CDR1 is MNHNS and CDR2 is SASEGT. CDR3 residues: CASSARYNEQFF. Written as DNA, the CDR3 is TGTGCCAGCAGTGCACGGTACAATGAGCAGTTCTTC.

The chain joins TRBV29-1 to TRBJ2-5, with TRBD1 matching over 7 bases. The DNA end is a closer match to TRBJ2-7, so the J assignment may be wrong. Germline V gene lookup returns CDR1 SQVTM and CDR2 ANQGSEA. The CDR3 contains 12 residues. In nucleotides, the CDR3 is TGCAGCGTTGAAGTAACAGGGGTCGAGCAGTACTTC. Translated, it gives CSVEVTGVEQYF.

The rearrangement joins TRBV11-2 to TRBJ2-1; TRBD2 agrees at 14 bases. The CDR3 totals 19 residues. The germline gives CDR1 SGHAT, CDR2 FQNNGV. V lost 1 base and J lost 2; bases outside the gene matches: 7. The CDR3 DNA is TGTGCCAGCAGCTTAGGACTAGCGGGGGGGCCTGGGGCCTACAATGAGCAGTTCTTC. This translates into CASSLGLAGGPGAYNEQFF.

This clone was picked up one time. CDR3 amino acids: CASSERVANEKLFF. CDR3 bases: TGTGCCAGCAGTGAGAGGGTAGCTAATGAAAAACTGTTTTTT. The V gene is TRBV2, the J gene TRBJ1-4; D gene ambiguous. V lost 3 bases to trimming and J lost 3 bases, with 8 bases between them. CDR1 SNHLY and CDR2 FYNNEI come from the germline V gene. The CDR3 length is 14 residues.

The CDR3 nucleotides are TGTGCCAGCAGCTTCAGGGGGATGAATGAAAAACTGTTTTTT. The encoded protein is CASSFRGMNEKLFF. This rearrangement joins TRBV7-2 to TRBJ1-4; 7 bases fit TRBD1. This CDR3 spans 14 amino acids. The germline V gene encodes CDR1 SGHTA and CDR2 FQGNSA. The V segment lost 3 bases and the J segment 5 bases; nucleotides outside the gene matches: 3.

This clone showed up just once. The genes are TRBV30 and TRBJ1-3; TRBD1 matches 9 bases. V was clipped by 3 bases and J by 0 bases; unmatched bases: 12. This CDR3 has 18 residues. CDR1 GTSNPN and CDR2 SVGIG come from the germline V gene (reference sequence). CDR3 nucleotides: TGTGCCTGGAGGGAACCGGGACAGGGCTTAAGCTCTGGAAACACCATATATTTT. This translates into CAWREPGQGLSSGNTIYF.

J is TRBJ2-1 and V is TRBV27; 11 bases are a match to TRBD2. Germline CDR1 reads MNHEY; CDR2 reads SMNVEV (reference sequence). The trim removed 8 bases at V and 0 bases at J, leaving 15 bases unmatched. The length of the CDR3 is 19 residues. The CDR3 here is CASHYSGLAASSSYNEQFF. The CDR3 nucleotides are TGTGCCAGCCATTACTCGGGACTAGCGGCCTCCTCCTCCTACAATGAGCAGTTCTTC.

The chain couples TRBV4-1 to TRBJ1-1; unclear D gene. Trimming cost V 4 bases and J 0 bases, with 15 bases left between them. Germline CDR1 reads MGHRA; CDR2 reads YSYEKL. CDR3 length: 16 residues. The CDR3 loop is CASSPTRSPVNTEAFF. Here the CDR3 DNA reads TGCGCCAGCAGCCCTACCCGGTCACCGGTGAACACTGAAGCTTTCTTT.

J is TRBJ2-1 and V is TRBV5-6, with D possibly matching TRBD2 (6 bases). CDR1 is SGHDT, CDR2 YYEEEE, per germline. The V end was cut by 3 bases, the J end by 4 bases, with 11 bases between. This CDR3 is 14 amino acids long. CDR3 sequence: CASSYGGGYNEQFF. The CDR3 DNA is TGTGCCAGCAGCTACGGCGGAGGGTACAATGAGCAGTTCTTC.

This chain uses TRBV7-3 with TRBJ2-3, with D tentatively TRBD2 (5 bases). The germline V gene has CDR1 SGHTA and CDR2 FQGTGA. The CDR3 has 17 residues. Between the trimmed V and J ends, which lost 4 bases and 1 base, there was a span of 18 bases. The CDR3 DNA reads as TGTGCCAGCAGCTCCCATGTTACGGGATGGGGCACAGATACGCAGTATTTT. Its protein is CASSSHVTGWGTDTQYF.

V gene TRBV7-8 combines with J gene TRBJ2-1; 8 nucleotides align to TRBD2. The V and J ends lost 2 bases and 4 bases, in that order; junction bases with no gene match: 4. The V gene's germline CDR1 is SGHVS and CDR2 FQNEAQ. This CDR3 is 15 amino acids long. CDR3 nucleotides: TGTGCCAGCAGCTTAAGTAGCGGGGATTACAATGAGCAGTTCTTC. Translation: CASSLSSGDYNEQFF.

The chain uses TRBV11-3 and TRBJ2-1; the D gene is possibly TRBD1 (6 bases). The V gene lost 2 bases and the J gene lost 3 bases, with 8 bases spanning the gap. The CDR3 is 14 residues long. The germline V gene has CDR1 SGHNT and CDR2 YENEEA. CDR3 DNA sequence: TGTGCCAGCAGCTTAAGGGGGAACTACAATGAGCAGTTCTTC. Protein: CASSLRGNYNEQFF.

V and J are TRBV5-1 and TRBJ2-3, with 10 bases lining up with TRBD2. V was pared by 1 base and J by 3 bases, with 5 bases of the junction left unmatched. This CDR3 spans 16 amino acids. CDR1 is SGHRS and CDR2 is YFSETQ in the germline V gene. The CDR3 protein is CASSLPLAGETDTQYF. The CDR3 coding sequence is TGCGCCAGCAGCTTGCCCCTAGCGGGGGAGACAGATACGCAGTATTTT.